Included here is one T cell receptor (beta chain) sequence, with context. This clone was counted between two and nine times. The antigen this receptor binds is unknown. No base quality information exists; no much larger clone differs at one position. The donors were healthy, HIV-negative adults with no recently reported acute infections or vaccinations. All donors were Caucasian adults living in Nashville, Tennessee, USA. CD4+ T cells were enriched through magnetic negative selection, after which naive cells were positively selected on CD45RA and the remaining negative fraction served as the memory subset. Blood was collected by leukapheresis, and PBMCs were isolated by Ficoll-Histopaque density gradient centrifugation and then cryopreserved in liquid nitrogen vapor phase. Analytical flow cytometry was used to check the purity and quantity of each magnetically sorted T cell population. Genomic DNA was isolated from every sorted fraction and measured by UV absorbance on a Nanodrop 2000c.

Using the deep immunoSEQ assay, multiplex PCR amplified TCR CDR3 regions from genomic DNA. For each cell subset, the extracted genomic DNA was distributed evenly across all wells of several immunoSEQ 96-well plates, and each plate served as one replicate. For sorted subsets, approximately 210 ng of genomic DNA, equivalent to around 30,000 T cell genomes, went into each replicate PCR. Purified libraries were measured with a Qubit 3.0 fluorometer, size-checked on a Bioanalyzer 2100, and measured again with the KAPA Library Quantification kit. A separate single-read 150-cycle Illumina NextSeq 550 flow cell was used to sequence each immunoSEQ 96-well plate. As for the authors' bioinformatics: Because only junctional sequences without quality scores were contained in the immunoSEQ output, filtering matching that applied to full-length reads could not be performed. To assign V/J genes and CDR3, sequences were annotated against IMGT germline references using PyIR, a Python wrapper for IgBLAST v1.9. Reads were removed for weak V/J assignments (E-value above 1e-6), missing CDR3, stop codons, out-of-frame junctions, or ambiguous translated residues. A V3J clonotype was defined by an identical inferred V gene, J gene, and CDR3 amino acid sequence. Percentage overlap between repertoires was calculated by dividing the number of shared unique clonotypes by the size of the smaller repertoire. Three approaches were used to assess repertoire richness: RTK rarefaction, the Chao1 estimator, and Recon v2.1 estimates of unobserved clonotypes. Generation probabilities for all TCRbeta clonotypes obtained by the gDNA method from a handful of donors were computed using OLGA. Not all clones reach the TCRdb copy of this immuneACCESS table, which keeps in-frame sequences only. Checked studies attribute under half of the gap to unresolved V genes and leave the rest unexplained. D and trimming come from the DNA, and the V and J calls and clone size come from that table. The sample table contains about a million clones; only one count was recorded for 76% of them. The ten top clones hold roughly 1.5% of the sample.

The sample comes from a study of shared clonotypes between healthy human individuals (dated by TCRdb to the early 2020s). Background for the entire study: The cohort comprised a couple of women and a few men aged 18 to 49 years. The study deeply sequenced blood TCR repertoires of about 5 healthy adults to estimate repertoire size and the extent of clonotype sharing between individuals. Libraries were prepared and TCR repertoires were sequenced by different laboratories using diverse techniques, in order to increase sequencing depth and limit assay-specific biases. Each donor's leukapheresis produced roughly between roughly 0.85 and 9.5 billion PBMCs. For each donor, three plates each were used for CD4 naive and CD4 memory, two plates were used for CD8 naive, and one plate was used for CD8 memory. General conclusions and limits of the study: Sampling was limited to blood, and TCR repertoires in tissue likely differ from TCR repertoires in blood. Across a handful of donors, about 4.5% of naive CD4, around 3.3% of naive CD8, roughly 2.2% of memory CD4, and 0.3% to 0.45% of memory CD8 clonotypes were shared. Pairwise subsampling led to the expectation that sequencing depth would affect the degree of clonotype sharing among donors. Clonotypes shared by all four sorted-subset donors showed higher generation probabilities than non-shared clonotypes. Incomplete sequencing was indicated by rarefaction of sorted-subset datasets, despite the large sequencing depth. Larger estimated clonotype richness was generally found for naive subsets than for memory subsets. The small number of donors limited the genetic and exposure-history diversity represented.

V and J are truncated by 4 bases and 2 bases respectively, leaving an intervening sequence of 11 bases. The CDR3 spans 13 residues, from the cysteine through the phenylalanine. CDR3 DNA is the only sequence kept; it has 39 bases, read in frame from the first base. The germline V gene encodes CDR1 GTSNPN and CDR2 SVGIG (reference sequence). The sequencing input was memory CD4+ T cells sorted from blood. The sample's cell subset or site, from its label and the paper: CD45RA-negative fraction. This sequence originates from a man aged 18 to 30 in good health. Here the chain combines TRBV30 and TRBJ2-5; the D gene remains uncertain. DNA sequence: TGTGCCTGGAACCGGGCGCTACAAGAGACCCAGTACTTC. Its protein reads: CAWNRALQETQYF.